Each of the 20 T cell receptor beta chains below was sequenced from the same sample in a study of shared clonotypes between healthy human individuals. The data were produced by immunoSEQ multiplex PCR, yet TCRdb's version contains in-frame clones alone and is incomplete. This table has 2 million to 2.5 million clones, roughly 94% appearing once. The source material was naive CD4+ T cells sorted from blood. The subset denotes: CD45RA+ positively selected. The receptors were gathered from a man aged 18 to 30 in good health.

The chain carries TRBV5-1 and TRBJ2-5, with 9 bases matching TRBD1. This CDR3 is built from 15 residues. Germline V gene data show CDR1 as SGHRS and CDR2 as YFSETQ. J was trimmed by 5 bases and V by 7 bases; bases with no gene match: 12. DNA for the CDR3: TGCGCCAGCCGCACTACAGGGGGCGCTCTGGAGACCCAGTACTTC. It codes for CASRTTGGALETQYF.

This clone came up once. The V call is TRBV7-2, the J call TRBJ2-4; TRBD1 matches 8 bases. The germline V gene has CDR1 SGHTA and CDR2 FQGNSA. V gave up 3 bases and J gave up 5 bases; unmatched junction bases: 9. The CDR3 spans 16 residues. The CDR3 region has the DNA TGTGCCAGCAGCTTTAGACAGGGGTTGTTGGAAAACATTCAGTACTTC. Translation gives CASSFRQGLLENIQYF.

The chain uses TRBV6-5 and TRBJ1-1, with D unclear. CDR1 is MNHEY, CDR2 SVGAGI, per germline. V lost 6 bases, J lost 4 bases, and 6 bases lay in between. The CDR3 covers 11 residues. The CDR3 DNA follows: TGTGCCAGCAGGGGAGTCACTGAAGCTTTCTTT. Residues: CASRGVTEAFF.

The chain combines TRBV4-3 with TRBJ1-2; TRBD1 is a possible D gene (6 bases). Per the germline V gene, CDR1 is LGHNA and CDR2 is YSLEER. The length of the CDR3 is 14 residues. Trimming took off 4 bases at V and 7 bases at J, with 16 bases between the two ends. The CDR3 sequence: CASSPGAVGGGYTF. CDR3 coding DNA: TGCGCCAGCAGCCCGGGGGCTGTTGGGGGTGGCTACACCTTC.

V is TRBV7-2 and J is TRBJ2-6; TRBD1 might be the D (5 bases). Trimming took off 5 bases at V and 0 bases at J, with 11 bases between the two ends. Germline CDR1 SGHTA, CDR2 FQGNSA. This CDR3 spans 16 amino acids. The CDR3 spells CASSPQVFSGANVLTF. The CDR3 DNA sequence: TGTGCCAGCAGCCCACAGGTATTCTCTGGGGCCAACGTCCTGACTTTC.

The V gene is TRBV15, the J gene TRBJ2-3, with 10 bases aligning to TRBD1. Germline V gives CDR1 LNHNV, CDR2 YYDKDF (reference sequence). Trimming cost V 5 bases and J 4 bases; bases outside gene matches: 15. The CDR3 covers 18 residues. The CDR3 sequence is CATSGSTYGTGVADTQYF. The CDR3 DNA is TGTGCCACCAGCGGATCAACATATGGGACAGGGGTCGCAGATACGCAGTATTTT.

The J gene is TRBJ2-2, the V gene TRBV9; tentatively, D is TRBD1 or TRBD2 (5 bases each). V was pared by 4 bases and J by 8 bases, with 15 bases between. This CDR3 has 14 amino acids. Germline V gives CDR1 SGDLS, CDR2 YYNGEE. The CDR3 here is CASSPGQGDGELFF. CDR3 DNA sequence: TGTGCCAGCAGCCCCGGTCAGGGAGATGGGGAGCTGTTTTTT.

The CDR3 loop reads CASSTGLVAGDETQYF. DNA of the CDR3: TGTGCCAGCAGCACAGGGCTCGTGGCAGGGGATGAGACCCAGTACTTC. The V gene is TRBV9, the J gene TRBJ2-5, with D tentatively TRBD1 (6 bases). CDR1 SGDLS and CDR2 YYNGEE come from the germline V gene. The CDR3 runs 16 residues. V lost 4 bases and J 5 bases, leaving 21 bases between the germline ends.

The chain joins TRBV11-2 to TRBJ2-1, with TRBD2 identical over 12 bases. This CDR3 spans 17 amino acids. The germline V gene has CDR1 SGHAT and CDR2 FQNNGV. V lost 3 bases and J lost 4; bases outside the gene matches: 7. The DNA for the CDR3 is TGTGCCAGCAGCTTCTCTCCCCTAGCGGGGGGGTACAATGAGCAGTTCTTC. This translates into CASSFSPLAGGYNEQFF.

The chain joins TRBV18 to TRBJ2-6; D uncertain. The V and J ends lost 2 bases and 3 bases respectively, with 8 bases between them. This CDR3 has 15 amino acids. Germline CDR1 reads KGHSH; CDR2 reads LQKENI. CDR3 in DNA: TGTGCCAGCTCACCAACAACCATTGGGGCCAACGTCCTGACTTTC. Its protein product is CASSPTTIGANVLTF.

The genes are TRBV30 and TRBJ1-4; D unresolved. CDR3 length: 12 residues. Trimming removed 4 bases from V and 7 bases from J, with 10 bases in between. Germline lookup yields CDR1 GTSNPN and CDR2 SVGIG (reference sequence). The CDR3 nucleotides are TGTGCCTGGAACGGGCTGGTTGAAAAACTGTTTTTT. It translates to CAWNGLVEKLFF.

This rearrangement joins TRBV18 to TRBJ2-7, with D possibly matching TRBD1 (5 bases). CDR1 is KGHSH and CDR2 is LQKENI in the germline V gene. Trimming took off 3 bases at V and 5 bases at J, with 11 bases between the two ends. CDR3 length: 13 amino acids. For the CDR3, the DNA is TGTGCCAGCTCACCCCCAGGGCCTCACGAGCAGTACTTC. Protein sequence: CASSPPGPHEQYF. Based on the CDR3 plus reference TRBV18 and TRBJ2-7, the full variable domain is NAGVMQNPRHLVRRRGQEARLRCSPMKGHSHVYWYRQLPEEGLKFMVYLQKENIIDESGMPKERFSAEFPKEGPSILRIQQVVRGDSAAYFCASSPPGPHEQYFGPGTRLTVT.

The V gene is TRBV6-5, the J gene TRBJ2-2; weak D call: TRBD2 (5 bases). The CDR3 runs 14 residues. V lost 5 bases to trimming and J lost 6 bases, with 13 bases between them. Per germline, CDR1 MNHEY and CDR2 SVGAGI. The CDR3 loop reads CASSTGVIAGELFF. Here the CDR3 DNA reads TGTGCCAGCAGTACCGGGGTCATCGCCGGGGAGCTGTTTTTT.

This chain connects TRBV5-8 to TRBJ1-3; D unclear. CDR1 and CDR2 (germline): SGHTS, YDEGEE. V gave up 6 bases and J gave up 4 bases, with 11 bases separating them. This CDR3 comprises 13 residues. CDR3 nucleotides: TGTGCCAGCATTCACCGGGCCGGAAACACCATATATTTT. Protein sequence: CASIHRAGNTIYF.

The rearrangement uses TRBV28 and TRBJ1-2, with 7 bases matching TRBD1. Germline V CDR1 and CDR2: MDHEN, SYDVKM. Trimming took 5 bases from V and 5 from J; bases not matched to a gene: 8. This CDR3 has 14 residues. The CDR3 loop reads CASSLAGQPYGYTF. The CDR3 nucleotides are TGTGCCAGCAGTCTGGCGGGACAGCCTTATGGCTACACCTTC.

The rearrangement links TRBV7-6 to TRBJ2-6; D is undetermined. This CDR3 has 15 amino acids. Trimming removed 6 bases at V and 0 bases at J, with 9 bases between. The germline V gene has CDR1 SGHVS and CDR2 FNYEAQ. The CDR3 sequence: CASSLQVSGANVLTF. DNA for the CDR3: TGTGCCAGCAGTTTGCAAGTCTCTGGGGCCAACGTCCTGACTTTC.

The rearrangement links TRBV7-3 to TRBJ2-3; D is possibly TRBD2 (6 bases). The germline V and J ends were trimmed by 5 bases and 5 bases, with 14 bases remaining between them. CDR3 size: 14 residues. CDR1 and CDR2 from the germline V gene are SGHTA and FQGTGA. The CDR3 reads CASSPRYGGDTQYF. DNA of the CDR3: TGTGCCAGCAGCCCCAGGTACGGGGGAGATACGCAGTATTTT.

This rearrangement joins TRBV30 to TRBJ2-3; 9 bases map to TRBD2. Germline values: CDR1 GTSNPN, CDR2 SVGIG (reference sequence). This CDR3 has 17 amino acids. The J segment lost 4 bases and the V segment lost 2 bases, leaving 13 bases of the junction unmatched. The CDR3 bases are TGTGCCTGGAGTCTACCCTGGGCGGGAGGGACCGCAGATACGCAGTATTTT. Encoded protein: CAWSLPWAGGTADTQYF.

J is TRBJ2-1 and V is TRBV4-3; 7 bases line up with TRBD2. CDR1 and CDR2 from the germline V gene are LGHNA and YSLEER. This CDR3 contains 16 residues. The trim removed 0 bases at V and 4 bases at J, leaving 6 bases unmatched. The CDR3 sequence: CASSQEGLADYNEQFF. The CDR3 region has the DNA TGCGCCAGCAGCCAAGAAGGGCTAGCGGATTACAATGAGCAGTTCTTC.

The J gene is TRBJ2-5, the V gene TRBV30, with 11 bases matching TRBD2. There are 16 residues in the CDR3. J was trimmed by 3 bases and V by 1 base; bases with no gene match: 7. CDR1 and CDR2 from the germline V gene are GTSNPN and SVGIG (reference sequence). This chain's CDR3 is CAWSALAGGSEETQYF. CDR3 sequence (DNA): TGTGCCTGGAGTGCCCTAGCGGGGGGTTCTGAAGAGACCCAGTACTTC.